What follows describes a single T cell receptor (beta chain). Its antigen remains unknown. The V segment lost 6 bases and the J segment 8 bases; nucleotides outside the gene matches: 11. Germline CDR1 is SNHLY and CDR2 is FYNNEI. This CDR3 contains 15 residues. The data stem from a study of shared clonotypes between healthy human individuals. Sequencing used immunoSEQ multiplex PCR; TCRdb keeps in-frame clones, though not all of them. The sample contains over 700,000 clones, over 55% of which appear only once. The study, taken as a whole, reports: Memory subsets generally showed lower estimated richness than naive subsets.

This clonotype was sampled from a woman aged 30 to 39 in good health. The sequenced sample consisted of memory CD4+ T cells sorted from blood. Indicated subset: CD45RA-negative fraction. The rearrangement links TRBV2 to TRBJ1-2, with TRBD1 identical over 11 bases. Written as DNA, the CDR3 is TGTGCCAGCAGCACAACAGGACAGGGGGCGGGCGGCTACACCTTC. Residues: CASSTTGQGAGGYTF. Using reference TRBV2 and TRBJ1-2 for the parts outside the CDR3, the full variable domain is EPEVTQTPSHQVTQMGQEVILRCVPISNHLYFYWYRQILGQKVEFLVSFYNNEISEKSEIFDDQFSVERPDGSNFTLKIRSTKLEDSAMYFCASSTTGQGAGGYTFGSGTRLTVV.